This TCR beta chain was sequenced during a study of blood T cell repertoires in COVID-19. Study as a whole: Sources were T cells, B-cell-depleted T cells, or PBMCs; the material itself was cDNA or gDNA.

CDR3 length: 13 residues. Germline V gene lookup returns CDR1 SGHRS and CDR2 YFSETQ. With V trimmed by 6 bases and J by 2 bases, 3 bases remained unmatched. How the authors handled the data: Nucleated cell number was recorded as an estimate derived from reference gene primer amplification. Some clones are missing from TCRdb's copy, which holds only in-frame ones; the method was immunoSEQ multiplex PCR. That table gives V, J and clone size, and the DNA gave D and trimming. Of tens of thousands of clones listed, over 75% are singletons. This chain joins TRBV5-1 and TRBJ2-5; 8 nucleotides align to TRBD1. This receptor was identified in a human donor in a cohort sampled during active COVID-19. Sample: peripheral blood. DNA of the CDR3: TGCGCCAGCAACAGACAGGGGCAAGAGACCCAGTACTTC. It specifies CASNRQGQETQYF.